The 5 T cell receptor beta chains listed next were all sequenced from one sample in a study of identical twins (dated by TCRdb to the mid-2010s). Library generation was performed with 5' RACE. The instrument was an Illumina HiSeq 2000. TCRdb itself trimmed the public reads at Q25 with fastp, ran MiXCR and retained productive beta chains. Rows with one shared CDR3 protein collapse into an entry with the most common genes and DNA. This sample gives around 250,000 distinct CDR3 sequences in total; 5.5% to 7% of them show up just once. The ten biggest clones cover approximately 3.7% of the sample. These data were also reused for a study on yellow fever vaccine responses in identical twins.

The sample taken for sequencing was memory (CD45RO+) T cells sorted from blood. Sample cell subset or site, as interpreted from the label and publication: CD45RO+ enriched T cells. The receptors derive from a woman in her late teens or twenties in good health.

This clonotype was observed at least ten times. This chain connects TRBV5-1 to TRBJ2-1; D may match TRBD1 or TRBD2 (5 bases each). The CDR3 spans 17 residues. The V gene's germline CDR1 is SGHRS and CDR2 YFSETQ. Trimming took off 3 bases at V and 3 bases at J, with 19 bases between the two ends. The CDR3 sequence is CASSWGTQPLFYNEQFF. As DNA, the CDR3 is TGCGCCAGCAGCTGGGGGACCCAACCTCTATTCTACAATGAGCAGTTCTTC.

A few counts support this clonotype. J is TRBJ2-3 and V is TRBV14, with a tentative D call TRBD1 (5 bases). Per germline, CDR1 SGHDN and CDR2 FVKESK. The length of the CDR3 is 14 residues. V was cut by 4 bases and J by 5 bases, with 13 bases left in between. The CDR3 DNA is TGTGCCAGCAGCCCCTTAAACAGGTTAGATACGCAGTATTTT. Translation: CASSPLNRLDTQYF.

The chain combines TRBV20-1 with TRBJ2-3; tentative D call: TRBD2 (6 bases). Germline assignment: CDR1 DFQATT and CDR2 SNEGSKA (reference sequence). Trimming removed 0 bases at V and 4 bases at J, with 14 bases between. CDR3 length: 15 amino acids. The CDR3 sequence is CSARDMGGAADTQYF. The CDR3 nucleotides are TGCAGTGCTAGAGATATGGGGGGAGCGGCAGATACGCAGTATTTT.

This clonotype was detected ten times or more. The chain is built from TRBV6-5 and TRBJ2-4; D not certain. Trimming cost V 2 bases and J 0 bases, with 5 bases left between them. The length of the CDR3 is 14 residues. Germline V CDR1 and CDR2: MNHEY, SVGAGI. CDR3 in DNA: TGTGCCAGCAGTTACGGGATAGCCAAAAACATTCAGTACTTC. Amino acid sequence: CASSYGIAKNIQYF.

This clonotype was detected ten times or more. The rearrangement uses TRBV29-1 and TRBJ1-1, with D possibly being TRBD1 (5 bases). Per the germline V gene, CDR1 is SQVTM and CDR2 is ANQGSEA. V gave up 3 bases and J gave up 5 bases, with 19 bases separating them. This CDR3 has 15 amino acids. The CDR3, as DNA: TGCAGCGTTGAGGGTGCTCGGGCCGGGGGGACTGAAGCTTTCTTT. Translation: CSVEGARAGGTEAFF.